A single TCR beta chain is shown here with its context. Its antigen is as yet unknown. Germline loops: CDR1 SEHNR, CDR2 FQNEAQ (reference sequence). The CDR3 extends over 17 amino acids. V lost 4 bases and J lost 3; bases outside the gene matches: 9. The data derive from a study of shared clonotypes between healthy human individuals. Study at large: Donors consisted of a couple of women and a few men between 18 and 49.

Sequencing was performed with immunoSEQ multiplex PCR; in TCRdb, only in-frame clones are kept and a portion is missing. The sample includes over 2 million clones, just under 95% of them seen just once. Study-wide points: Naive subsets tended to show greater estimated richness than memory subsets.

This rearrangement joins TRBV7-9 to TRBJ2-1; 10 positions agree with TRBD2. The sample consisted of naive CD4+ T cells from PBMCs. Subset described: CD45RA+ positively selected. This TCR came from a man aged 18 to 30 in good health. Some clones in this sample may be carry-over from other donors' samples. The DNA for the CDR3 is TGTGCCAGCAGCTCGTCCAGCGGGAGGGCCTTCTACAATGAGCAGTTCTTC. Its protein is CASSSSSGRAFYNEQFF.